This T cell receptor (beta chain) was obtained from a study of cytomegalovirus exposure and HLA in healthy donors (dated by TCRdb to the late 2010s). In the study overall: According to an earlier analysis of a few hundred of the donors, 150 million to 200 million T cells yielded 100 million or so unique TCR beta sequences and around 280 Gb of sequence data. HLA typing included class I and class II loci at four-digit resolution. In the later analysis, no new phenotypic data were used to find candidate immune exposures; instead, reliance was placed on TCR beta sequences and their occurrence across donors. Of the approximately 400 genotyped donors, less than 90% were placed in the genetic ancestry cluster associated with self-reported Caucasian donors. The study aimed to test whether cataloging public T cell receptors could reveal signatures of past pathogen exposure. In addition to the first cohort of hundreds of subjects, a separate validation cohort of 120 different subjects was used. A later analysis re-examined previously published TCR beta repertoires from 610 or so donors and added high-resolution HLA genotyping to investigate patterns of TCR occurrence. The T cell repertoires of under 750 subjects were profiled by immunosequencing and related to cytomegalovirus serostatus. Among roughly 400 genotyped donors of the cohort, an average of around 240,000 unique TCR beta nucleotide sequences were sequenced per donor, approximately 20% of them non-productive. The number of typed donors differed by locus: roughly 629-640 for A, B, C, DRB1 and DQB1; 500 to 550 for DQA1; about 600 for DPA1; and some 430 for DPB1. An early release covering over 500 HLA-typed donors comprised approximately 290 gigabases of sequencing data and around 86 million unique TCR sequences. The study combined high-throughput TCR immunosequencing, statistical association of individual TCRs with disease status, and machine learning to predict cytomegalovirus infection status. An earlier analysis of some 600 of the donors applied high-throughput TCR beta sequencing to assess whether each TCR beta V gene segment acted as functional or pseudogenic. Genome-wide SNP genotypes for about three fifths of the 666 donors were used in a later genetic analysis, which treated that subset as a discovery cohort. Alongside the repertoire data, information on donor age, sex, ethnicity and CMV serostatus was compiled. Every discovery cohort repertoire had been produced on one sequencing platform. Several DR-DQ haplotypes were handled as single units for association and clustering because linkage in the cohort was strong.

V and J lose 6 bases and 4 bases, and a span of 15 bases separates them. The CDR3 numbers 14 residues from cysteine through phenylalanine. This entry keeps only the CDR3 DNA: 42 bases, framed from base 1. The germline V gene gives CDR1 as SGDLS and CDR2 as YYNGEE. Concerning this clone itself: The specificity of this receptor is unknown. No base quality values were provided; no much bigger clone lies one nucleotide off.

The paper's findings and limits, for the study overall: In a later analysis, HLA-associated TCR beta chains showed more clonal expansion and lower generation probabilities than non-associated chains that were equally common. A later analysis found that most CMV-associated TCR beta chains appeared HLA-restricted, with HLA associations seemingly driven largely by CMV exposure. Sequencing depth was assumed to be roughly uniform across donors in the presence/absence analyses, though that assumption may not hold. The study gave a list of more than 150 TCR beta chains associated with cytomegalovirus. An association between a missense DCLRE1C variant and V-gene and J-gene trimming of TCR beta chains was found in a later genetic analysis and replicated in an independent cohort. Linkage disequilibrium might explain the correlated functional status among segregating V segments, but an unknown experimental factor could not be ruled out. For the cohort, immune exposure information was limited to CMV serostatus. A cluster of highly shared sequence variants was judged likely to represent a technical artifact of the sequencing pipeline. A further reported finding was that TCR beta sequences accurately predicted the HLA-A and HLA-B alleles for most subjects in the first cohort. In vitro tests confirmed that a few of the cytomegalovirus-associated TCR beta chains recognize cytomegalovirus antigens. Seventeen rarely observed V segments, including chromosome 9 orphons, were excluded from the earlier analysis of about 600 of the donors because counts were too low. While some public TCRs were present in many individuals, most TCR sequences turned up only very rarely across donors. Strong co-occurrence of HLA alleles, especially DR and DQ, made assigning TCR associations to individual alleles difficult. At a false discovery rate of 0.05, a later analysis linked approximately 18,000 TCR beta sequences to specific HLA alleles. According to a later genetic analysis, donors in an Asian-associated ancestry cluster had fewer N-insertions in productive TCRs than the roughly 670-donor mean. In a later analysis, TCR association rates were found to vary across HLA loci, with the most associated TCRs seen for DRB1 alleles and the fewest for HLA-C alleles. Because HLA typing was missing for some donors at each locus, association tests included only the typed subset. The classifier was reported to diagnose cytomegalovirus status with high specificity and sensitivity in both the original cohort and the validation cohort. In this cohort, only TCR beta chains were sequenced, and detectable features were limited by the absence of alpha or paired-chain data. The 87-base-pair reads could not distinguish some IMGT-functional V segments, including TRBV6-2 and TRBV6-3, so those segments were excluded. The authors suggested that the approach could potentially be extended to other disease states and immunological phenotypes. An earlier analysis of some 590 of the donors showed that most TCR beta V segments appeared in productive rearrangements either about 87% or about 30% of the time, which broadly matched IMGT annotations. In a later analysis, several top co-occurrence clusters were reported to appear linked to parvovirus B19, influenza, CMV and Epstein-Barr virus.

The cohort comprised hundreds of healthy bone marrow donors. Cohort members were all nominally healthy when sampled, although unrecorded immune exposures were likely present. The donor was CMV seronegative and belonged to the group of over 350 seronegative cohort members. A peripheral blood sample was provided by each donor, and peripheral blood mononuclear cells were used for TCR beta sequencing. Genomic DNA was extracted from the blood cell samples with the Qiagen DNeasy Blood Extraction Kit. The method was the immunoSEQ multiplex PCR assay. For the multiplex PCR, a mixture combining 60 forward primers for TCR Vbeta segments and 13 reverse primers for TCR Jbeta segments was used. A multiplex PCR assay on genomic DNA amplified the CDR3 region of rearranged TCR beta genes. The Illumina HiSeq System was used to sequence the amplified TCR beta libraries as 87-base-pair reads. Turning to the authors' computational methods: A later analysis tallied some 79 million unique TCR beta chains across the 550 to 850 repertoires, and about 12 million of those chains were shared by two or more donors. To remove PCR and sequencing errors, raw reads were error-corrected and collapsed into unique sequences using a nearest-neighbor algorithm that merged closely related sequences. CDR3 sequences were aligned to IMGT reference sequences to assign V, D and J gene segments. For a sequence to be retained, a match of at least six nucleotides to both a V gene segment and a J gene segment was required. A rearrangement counted as productive if the CDR3 had no stop codons and remained in frame with V and J, and every other rearrangement counted as non-productive. CDR3 was defined by IMGT convention, running from the second conserved V-encoded cysteine to the conserved J-encoded phenylalanine. In an earlier analysis of around 640 of the donors, sequences lacking an unambiguous match to a single V gene segment were excluded. In an earlier analysis of 587 of the donors, V segments were called functional above 56.7% productive rearrangements and were called segregating when the between-donor standard deviation exceeded 5%. A statistical classification framework was built for diagnosing cytomegalovirus status from the catalog of TCR beta chain sequences. In a later analysis, V and J genes were assigned by comparing TCR nucleotide sequences against IMGT/GENE-DB human TR gene sequences. The TCRdist pipeline was used in a later analysis to assign CDR3 sequences and most-parsimonious VDJ recombination scenarios. In a later analysis, each TCR beta chain was defined by its CDR3 amino acid sequence together with its V-gene family, and reads without a unique V-gene family were excluded. To address suspected cross-contamination and a sequencing artifact, a later analysis removed around 590 highly shared, low-generation-probability nucleotide sequences. In a later analysis, a clonal expansion index for each public chain was calculated from normalized within-repertoire ranks of inferred template counts. In a later analysis, generation probabilities were computed using a VDJ recombination model fitted to out-of-frame rearrangements, and the results were checked against IGoR. Hypergeometric tests were used in a later analysis to score TCR-TCR, TCR-HLA and TCR-CMV co-occurrence, with a repertoire-size bias correction applied to the TCR pairs. False discovery rates were estimated in a later analysis by permuting HLA or CMV assignments 20 times. In a later analysis, co-occurring TCRs were grouped using DBSCAN, with TCRdist sequence similarity added in when clustering inside HLA-allele-positive subsets. Co-occurrence clustering excluded repertoires with fewer than 30,000 or more than 120,000 public chains, plus five with anomalous nucleotide sharing. TCRdb mirrors the immuneACCESS table, restricted to in-frame sequences. Some clones are absent from its copies; in checked studies, under half trace to an unresolved V gene, and the reason for the others is unknown. The D gene and trimming were derived from the DNA, and the V and J assignments and clone size from that table. Across this sample there are some 99,000 clones, with 76% seen only once. The ten largest clonotypes hold 1.5% to 2% of the sample.

This receptor chain uses TRBV9 and TRBJ2-3; matching of 6 bases hints at TRBD2 as the D gene. Sequenced input: PBMCs. The source is a man aged 40-49 years in good health and CMV-seronegative. The CDR3 protein sequence reads: CASTLSGVADTQYF. The nucleotide sequence reads TGTGCCAGCACTCTGTCGGGAGTGGCAGATACGCAGTATTTT. Extended through the reference TRBV9 and TRBJ2-3 proteins, this CDR3 yields the full variable domain: DSGVTQTPKHLITATGQRVTLRCSPRSGDLSVYWYQQSLDQGLQFLIQYYNGEERAKGNILERFSAQQFPDLHSELNLSSLELGDSALYFCASTLSGVADTQYFGPGTRLTVL.